Shown below are 29 T cell receptor beta chains from a single sample sequenced in a study of identical twins. TCRdb itself ran the 5' RACE reads through MiXCR, one entry per CDR3 protein. This sample has about 200,000 distinct CDR3 sequences; 9.4% occur once, and the top ten carry roughly 5%. Sequencing was carried out using memory (CD45RO+) T cells sorted from blood. These receptors were obtained from a woman aged 18-29 years in good health.

The genes are TRBV3-1 and TRBJ2-5; D gene unclear. The V gene lost 7 bases and the J gene lost 2 bases, with 11 bases spanning the gap. CDR1 and CDR2 (germline): LGHDT, YNNKEL (reference sequence). The CDR3 is made up of 13 amino acids. The CDR3 loop reads CASIGQPQETQYF. The CDR3 region has the DNA TGTGCCAGCATAGGGCAGCCTCAAGAGACCCAGTACTTC.

This clonotype occurred a few times. This chain links TRBV5-1 with TRBJ2-2; possible D gene TRBD1, 5 bases. V shed 5 bases and J shed 5 bases, with 19 bases lying between them. Looked up from germline, CDR1 is SGHRS and CDR2 is YFSETQ. This CDR3 is built from 16 residues. CDR3 DNA sequence: TGCGCCAGCAGGCCTTTTAGGCAGGGTGGAACCGGGGAGCTGTTTTTT. Its translation: CASRPFRQGGTGELFF.

This clonotype came up many times. The rearrangement uses TRBV19 and TRBJ2-3; tentatively, D is TRBD1 (5 bases). The germline V and J ends were trimmed by 4 bases and 4 bases, with 12 bases remaining between them. The CDR3 consists of 14 residues. Germline V gene lookup returns CDR1 LNHDA and CDR2 SQIVND (reference sequence). The CDR3 sequence: CASSSRTRADTQYF. CDR3 sequence (DNA): TGTGCCAGTAGTAGCCGGACACGGGCAGATACGCAGTATTTT. Using reference TRBV19 and TRBJ2-3 for the parts outside the CDR3, the full variable domain is DGGITQSPKYLFRKEGQNVTLSCEQNLNHDAMYWYRQDPGQGLRLIYYSQIVNDFQKGDIAEGYSVSREKKESFPLTVTSAQKNPTAFYLCASSSRTRADTQYFGPGTRLTVL.

This clonotype has a count of ten or more. The V gene is TRBV20-1, the J gene TRBJ2-5, with D possibly matching TRBD2 (5 bases). With 3 bases removed from V and 1 base from J, the gap between germline ends came to 12 bases. This CDR3 spans 14 amino acids. Germline-derived CDR1 and CDR2 are DFQATT and SNEGSKA (reference sequence). The DNA of the CDR3 is TGCAGTGCTAGTGCAAGAGGGATCCAAGAGACCCAGTACTTC. Translating gives CSASARGIQETQYF.

This chain uses TRBV20-1 with TRBJ2-1; a weak D match, TRBD2 (6 bases). Germline V gene sequence: CDR1 DFQATT, CDR2 SNEGSKA (reference sequence). The CDR3 consists of 13 residues. The V end lost 5 bases, the J end lost 3 bases, and 11 bases lay between the germline ends. This CDR3 is CSARGVSYNEQFF. CDR3 in DNA: TGCAGTGCTCGCGGGGTTAGCTACAATGAGCAGTTCTTC.

The table lists this clonotype with a few counts. This chain links TRBV6-5 with TRBJ1-2, with D perhaps matching TRBD1 (5 bases). Trimming removed 0 bases from V and 7 bases from J, with 12 bases in between. Germline CDR1 reads MNHEY; CDR2 reads SVGAGI. The length of the CDR3 is 14 residues. The CDR3 nucleotides read TGTGCCAGCAGTTACTCGGTTCAGGGAGGTGGCTACACCTTC. As protein: CASSYSVQGGGYTF.

J is TRBJ2-7 and V is TRBV3-1; D call uncertain. CDR1 and CDR2 (germline): LGHDT, YNNKEL (reference sequence). The V and J ends lost 1 base and 4 bases respectively, with 11 bases between them. This CDR3 has 14 amino acids. The DNA for the CDR3 is TGTGCCAGCAGCCAAGGGAACGGGCAGTACGAGCAGTACTTC. Its translation is CASSQGNGQYEQYF.

This clonotype came up a few times. V gene TRBV20-1 combines with J gene TRBJ2-5, with TRBD2 matching 7 bases. This CDR3 is 15 amino acids long. Per the germline V gene, CDR1 is DFQATT and CDR2 is SNEGSKA (reference sequence). V lost 6 bases and J lost 2; bases outside the gene matches: 12. The CDR3 nucleotides are TGCAGTGCCACGGGTTGGCTAGCGGTTCAAGAGACCCAGTACTTC. It specifies CSATGWLAVQETQYF.

This clonotype was observed at least ten times. This rearrangement joins TRBV5-5 to TRBJ1-1; 7 bases agree with TRBD1. CDR1 is SGHKS, CDR2 YYEKEE, per germline (reference sequence). V was pared by 3 bases and J by 6 bases, with 11 bases of the junction left unmatched. This CDR3 is 15 amino acids long. CDR3 loop: CASSSMPGQLAEAFF. The CDR3 nucleotides are TGTGCCAGCAGCTCAATGCCGGGACAGCTGGCTGAAGCTTTCTTT.

This clonotype was seen more than once but under ten times. The CDR3 loop reads CASSLAGLLSYEQYF. CDR3 coding DNA: TGTGCCAGCAGCTTAGCGGGACTCCTCTCCTACGAGCAGTACTTC. The rearrangement links TRBV7-2 to TRBJ2-7; tentatively, D is TRBD2 (6 bases). The CDR3 is made up of 15 amino acids. Germline CDR1 SGHTA, CDR2 FQGNSA. V dropped 0 bases and J dropped 0 bases, with 9 bases sitting between them.

This clonotype was detected many times. The V and J genes are TRBV3-1 and TRBJ1-2, with 7 bases lining up with TRBD1. Germline CDR1 LGHDT, CDR2 YNNKEL (reference sequence). The CDR3 covers 18 residues. With 3 bases clipped from V and 0 bases from J, the junction kept 13 bases outside the gene matches. CDR3 nucleotide sequence: TGTGCCAGCAGCCAGATGGGGGACAGAATTAATCCTAACTATGGCTACACCTTC. The encoded protein is CASSQMGDRINPNYGYTF.

This chain uses TRBV6-6 with TRBJ2-1; D gene unclear. Germline CDR1 is MNHNY and CDR2 is SVGAGI (reference sequence). V lost 2 bases to trimming and J lost 3 bases, with 5 bases between them. CDR3 length: 13 amino acids. In nucleotides, the CDR3 is TGTGCCAGCAGTTACGGGAACTACAATGAGCAGTTCTTC. Translating gives CASSYGNYNEQFF.

The rearrangement joins TRBV5-1 to TRBJ2-1; D not certain. The CDR3 extends over 12 amino acids. V lost 7 bases, J lost 10 bases, and 15 bases lay in between. Germline V lookup: CDR1 SGHRS, CDR2 YFSETQ. The CDR3 bases are TGCGCCAGCCTCGACGAGCTTCGAGAGCAGTTCTTC. It is translated as CASLDELREQFF.

This clonotype was observed a handful of times. The CDR3, as DNA: TGTGCCAGCAGTCCTAGGGCAGGGAGGAACGAGCAGTACTTC. Its protein is CASSPRAGRNEQYF. V gene TRBV2 combines with J gene TRBJ2-7; D might be TRBD2 (6 bases). V was trimmed by 5 bases and J by 5 bases, leaving 16 bases between them. CDR3 length: 14 amino acids. Germline V lookup: CDR1 SNHLY, CDR2 FYNNEI.

This clonotype was picked up a small number of times. This sequence joins TRBV9 and TRBJ2-3; weak D call: TRBD2 (6 bases). Trimming stripped 0 bases from V and 6 bases from J, with 14 bases between. The CDR3 length is 15 residues. CDR1 is SGDLS, CDR2 YYNGEE, per germline. CDR3 sequence (DNA): TGTGCCAGCAGCGTAGACATCCTTGGGGGGGATACGCAGTATTTT. It encodes CASSVDILGGDTQYF.

There are a few counts of this clonotype. The chain recombines TRBV4-2 with TRBJ2-7; 8 nucleotides align to TRBD2. V was clipped by 0 bases and J by 2 bases; unmatched bases: 6. The CDR3 is 16 amino acids. Germline V CDR1 and CDR2: LGHNA, YNFKEQ. In DNA form, the CDR3 reads TGTGCCAGCAGCCAAGAAGGTCAAGCGGGAGCCTACGAGCAGTACTTC. It translates to CASSQEGQAGAYEQYF.

Of note for this clonotype: This could be a read error, since a much larger clone is one nucleotide away. The chain carries TRBV5-1 and TRBJ2-1; 10 bases are a match to TRBD2. The length of the CDR3 is 16 residues. V gave up 1 base and J gave up 8 bases; unmatched junction bases: 9. CDR1 and CDR2 (germline): SGHRS, YFSETQ. The CDR3 DNA sequence: TGCGCCAGCAGCTTGTCGCAATCTAGCGGGGGCGATGAGCAGTTCTTC. This gives the protein CASSLSQSSGGDEQFF.

This clonotype occurred many times. CDR3 loop: CSVAQGGDSEAFF. The CDR3 nucleotides read TGCAGCGTCGCACAGGGGGGAGACAGTGAAGCTTTCTTT. The rearrangement links TRBV29-1 to TRBJ1-1; 8 nucleotides agree with TRBD1. CDR1 and CDR2 (germline): SQVTM, ANQGSEA. The CDR3 spans 13 residues. Trimming cost V 6 bases and J 7 bases; bases outside gene matches: 10.

This clonotype was seen a handful of times. The chain is built from TRBV20-1 and TRBJ2-3; D possibly corresponds to TRBD1 (5 bases). V lost 6 bases and J 3 bases, leaving 16 bases between the germline ends. Germline V gives CDR1 DFQATT, CDR2 SNEGSKA (reference sequence). This CDR3 contains 14 residues. As DNA, the CDR3 is TGCAGTGCCGGAGACAGACGTACGACAGATACGCAGTATTTT. Protein sequence: CSAGDRRTTDTQYF.

This clonotype was found many times. This rearrangement joins TRBV20-1 to TRBJ2-1; 9 bases are a match to TRBD2. The J segment lost 5 bases and the V segment lost 1 base, leaving 6 bases of the junction unmatched. The CDR3 is 15 amino acids. Looked up from germline, CDR1 is DFQATT and CDR2 is SNEGSKA (reference sequence). CDR3 coding DNA: TGCAGTGCTAGAGGGAGGCTAGCGGGGCACAATGAGCAGTTCTTC. Translated, it gives CSARGRLAGHNEQFF.

This chain links TRBV5-6 with TRBJ1-5, with TRBD1 matching 7 bases. J gave up 5 bases and V 2 bases, and 4 bases lay outside the gene matches. Germline CDR1 and CDR2: SGHDT and YYEEEE. The length of the CDR3 is 14 residues. The CDR3 DNA reads TGTGCCAGCAGCTTCGACAGGGCGGATCAGCCCCAGCATTTT. Translation gives CASSFDRADQPQHF.

The V and J genes are TRBV11-2 and TRBJ2-1, with TRBD2 matching over 13 bases. Germline CDR1 SGHAT, CDR2 FQNNGV. This CDR3 has 17 amino acids. With 5 bases clipped from V and 6 bases from J, the junction kept 10 bases outside the gene matches. The CDR3 bases are TGTGCCAGCAGCCTAACACTAGCGGGAGGGCCGCGCAATGAGCAGTTCTTC. It translates to CASSLTLAGGPRNEQFF.

The chain has TRBV5-1 and TRBJ2-5, with a possible D match to TRBD2 (5 bases). V was cut by 5 bases and J by 5 bases, with 16 bases left in between. The germline V gene has CDR1 SGHRS and CDR2 YFSETQ. The CDR3 contains 14 residues. The CDR3 DNA follows: TGCGCCAGCAGTAGCCTAGCTGGTCCGGAGACCCAGTACTTC. Translating it yields CASSSLAGPETQYF. The complete variable domain, with remaining parts taken from reference TRBV5-1 and TRBJ2-5, reads KAGVTQTPRYLIKTRGQQVTLSCSPISGHRSVSWYQQTPGQGLQFLFEYFSETQRNKGNFPGRFSGRQFSNSRSEMNVSTLELGDSALYLCASSSLAGPETQYFGPGTRLLVL.

The sample holds many counts of this clonotype. V is TRBV12-3 or TRBV12-4 and J is TRBJ2-3; no clear D gene. Trimming took off 1 base at V and 7 bases at J, with 15 bases between the two ends. The CDR3 totals 15 residues. CDR3 sequence (DNA): TGTGCCAGCAGTTTAGTACAATCGCTGTCGAATACGCAGTATTTT. It translates to CASSLVQSLSNTQYF.

This chain links TRBV12-3 or TRBV12-4 with TRBJ1-1; 7 nucleotides align to TRBD1. This CDR3 contains 14 residues. The V segment lost 7 bases and the J segment 1 base; nucleotides outside the gene matches: 6. This chain's CDR3 is CASMFRDRNTEAFF. In nucleotides, the CDR3 is TGTGCCAGCATGTTTCGGGACAGGAACACTGAAGCTTTCTTT.

This chain uses TRBV29-1 with TRBJ2-7, with a tentative D call TRBD1 (5 bases). V gave up 6 bases and J gave up 0 bases, with 12 bases separating them. The CDR3 totals 13 residues. The V gene's germline CDR1 is SQVTM and CDR2 ANQGSEA. The CDR3 DNA reads as TGCAGCGTAGACAGCAAGAGCTCCTACGAGCAGTACTTC. This codes for CSVDSKSSYEQYF.

This clonotype was detected a few times. This rearrangement joins TRBV10-3 to TRBJ2-1; no definite D call. This CDR3 has 13 residues. The germline V and J ends were trimmed by 3 bases and 2 bases, with 5 bases remaining between them. Germline loops: CDR1 ENHRY, CDR2 SYGVKD. CDR3 loop: CAISDTPYNEQFF. The CDR3 region has the DNA TGTGCCATCAGTGACACGCCCTACAATGAGCAGTTCTTC.

The V call is TRBV29-1, the J call TRBJ2-1; 7 nucleotides agree with TRBD2. The CDR3 has 11 residues. V was pared by 4 bases and J by 8 bases, with 2 bases of the junction left unmatched. CDR1 and CDR2 (germline): SQVTM, ANQGSEA. The CDR3 DNA follows: TGCAGCGTTGGGGCGGGGGATGAGCAGTTCTTC. Its protein product is CSVGAGDEQFF.

This clonotype showed up just a few times. V is TRBV7-6 and J is TRBJ2-2; 10 bases align to TRBD2. This CDR3 region has 20 residues. The J segment lost 1 base and the V segment lost 1 base, leaving 12 bases of the junction unmatched. Per germline, CDR1 SGHVS and CDR2 FNYEAQ. Here the CDR3 DNA reads TGTGCCAGCAGCTTAGTGGAGGCTAGCGGGAGCCCCGGGAACACCGGGGAGCTGTTTTTT. Its protein is CASSLVEASGSPGNTGELFF.